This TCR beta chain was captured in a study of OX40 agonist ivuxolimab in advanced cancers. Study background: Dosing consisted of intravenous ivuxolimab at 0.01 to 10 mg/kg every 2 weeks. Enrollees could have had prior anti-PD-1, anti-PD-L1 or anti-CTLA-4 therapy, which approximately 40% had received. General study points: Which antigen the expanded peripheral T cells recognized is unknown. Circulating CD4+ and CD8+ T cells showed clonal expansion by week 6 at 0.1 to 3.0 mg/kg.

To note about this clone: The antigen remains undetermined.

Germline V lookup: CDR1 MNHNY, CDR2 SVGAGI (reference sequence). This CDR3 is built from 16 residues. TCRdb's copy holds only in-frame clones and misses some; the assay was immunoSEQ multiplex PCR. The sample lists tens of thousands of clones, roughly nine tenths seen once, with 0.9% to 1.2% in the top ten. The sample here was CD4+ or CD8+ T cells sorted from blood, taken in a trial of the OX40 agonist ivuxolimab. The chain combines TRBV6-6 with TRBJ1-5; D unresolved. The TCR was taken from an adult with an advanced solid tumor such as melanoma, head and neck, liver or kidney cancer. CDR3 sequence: CVTHDNIKSGNQPQHF. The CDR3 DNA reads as TGTGTTACGCATGACAACATCAAGTCGGGCAATCAGCCCCAGCATTTT.